Sequencing of this T cell receptor (beta chain) was carried out in a study of blood T cell repertoires in COVID-19. Study details: Spain, Italy and the United States supplied samples that represented acute and convalescent COVID-19. The cDNA or gDNA used as material had been derived from T cells, B-cell-depleted T cells, or PBMCs.

In the original analysis: Estimation of nucleated cell counts was performed using reference gene primer amplification. Generated by immunoSEQ multiplex PCR, the TCRdb table keeps only in-frame clones and is missing some. The V and J calls and clone size were taken over from that table, and D and trimming were inferred from the DNA. The data show 200,000 to 250,000 clones, roughly 90% seen once. This CDR3 is built from 15 residues. CDR1 is LNHDA and CDR2 is SQIVND in the germline V gene (reference sequence). Trimming took off 3 bases at V and 3 bases at J, with 14 bases between the two ends. The chain joins TRBV19 to TRBJ2-5; perhaps TRBD1 as D (7 bases). The specimen sequenced was peripheral blood. This receptor was obtained from a man in his thirties or forties who had recovered from COVID-19. CDR3 sequence: CASSIGSRGKETQYF. In nucleotides, the CDR3 is TGTGCCAGTAGTATCGGGAGCAGGGGGAAAGAGACCCAGTACTTC.